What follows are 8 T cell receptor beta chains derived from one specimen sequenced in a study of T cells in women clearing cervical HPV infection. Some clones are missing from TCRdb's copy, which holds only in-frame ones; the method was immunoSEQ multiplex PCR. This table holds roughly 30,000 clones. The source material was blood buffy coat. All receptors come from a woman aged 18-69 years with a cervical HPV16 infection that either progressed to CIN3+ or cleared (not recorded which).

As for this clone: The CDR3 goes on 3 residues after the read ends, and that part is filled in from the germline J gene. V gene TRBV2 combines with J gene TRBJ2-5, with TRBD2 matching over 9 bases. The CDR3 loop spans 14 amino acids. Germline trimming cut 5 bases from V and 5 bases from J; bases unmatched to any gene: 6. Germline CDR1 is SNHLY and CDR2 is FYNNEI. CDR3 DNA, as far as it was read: TGTGCCAGCAGTCCCGGGACTAGCTTGGAGACC. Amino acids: CASSPGTSLET. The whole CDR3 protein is CASSPGTSLETQYF.

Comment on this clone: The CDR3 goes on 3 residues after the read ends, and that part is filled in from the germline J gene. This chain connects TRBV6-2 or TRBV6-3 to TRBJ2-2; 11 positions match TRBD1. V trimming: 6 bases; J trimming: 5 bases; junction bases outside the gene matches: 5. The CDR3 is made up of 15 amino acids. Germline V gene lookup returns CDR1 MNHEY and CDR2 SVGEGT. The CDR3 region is CASRRDRGRTGELFF. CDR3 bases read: TGTGCCAGCAGGAGGGACAGGGGGAGGACCGGGGAG.

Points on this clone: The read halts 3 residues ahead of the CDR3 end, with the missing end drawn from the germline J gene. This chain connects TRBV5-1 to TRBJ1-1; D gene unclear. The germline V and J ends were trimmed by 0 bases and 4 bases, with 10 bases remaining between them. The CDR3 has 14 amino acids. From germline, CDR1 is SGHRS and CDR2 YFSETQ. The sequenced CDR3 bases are TGCGCCAGCAGCTTGGTATTGCAGTCCACTGAA. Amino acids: CASSLVLQSTE. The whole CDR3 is CASSLVLQSTEAFF. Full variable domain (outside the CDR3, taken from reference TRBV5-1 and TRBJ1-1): KAGVTQTPRYLIKTRGQQVTLSCSPISGHRSVSWYQQTPGQGLQFLFEYFSETQRNKGNFPGRFSGRQFSNSRSEMNVSTLELGDSALYLCASSLVLQSTEAFFGQGTRLTVV.

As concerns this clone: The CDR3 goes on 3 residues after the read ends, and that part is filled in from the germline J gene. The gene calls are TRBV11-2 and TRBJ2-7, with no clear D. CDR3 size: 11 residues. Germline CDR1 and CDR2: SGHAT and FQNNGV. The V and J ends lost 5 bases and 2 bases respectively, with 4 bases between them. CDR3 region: CASSLAYEQYF. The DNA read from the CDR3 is TGTGCCAGCAGCCTTGCCTACGAG.

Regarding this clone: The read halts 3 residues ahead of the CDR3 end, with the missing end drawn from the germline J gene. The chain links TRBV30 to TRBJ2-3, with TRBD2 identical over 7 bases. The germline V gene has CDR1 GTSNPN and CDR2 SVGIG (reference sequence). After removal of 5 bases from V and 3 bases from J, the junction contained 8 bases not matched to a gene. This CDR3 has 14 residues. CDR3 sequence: CAWFRGGSTDTQYF. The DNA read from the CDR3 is TGTGCCTGGTTTCGAGGCGGGAGTACAGATACG.

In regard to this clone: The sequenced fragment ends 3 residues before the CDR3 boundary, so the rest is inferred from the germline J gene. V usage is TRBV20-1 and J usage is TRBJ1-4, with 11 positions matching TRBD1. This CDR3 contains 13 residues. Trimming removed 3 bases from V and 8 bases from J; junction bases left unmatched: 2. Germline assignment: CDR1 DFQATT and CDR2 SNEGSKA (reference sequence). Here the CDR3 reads CSARDRGQEKLFF. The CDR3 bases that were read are TGCAGTGCTAGGGACAGGGGGCAAGAAAAA.

The CDR3: CASSVEDSLTYTDTQYF. The CDR3 bases that were read are TGTGCCAGCAGCGTAGAGGACTCCCTGACCTACACAGATACG. The chain links TRBV9 to TRBJ2-3, with D perhaps TRBD2 (5 bases). The missing CDR3 end, 3 residues past where the read stops, is filled in from the germline J gene. V was trimmed by 0 bases and J by 2 bases, leaving 16 bases between them. The CDR3 has 17 amino acids. The germline V gene encodes CDR1 SGDLS and CDR2 YYNGEE.

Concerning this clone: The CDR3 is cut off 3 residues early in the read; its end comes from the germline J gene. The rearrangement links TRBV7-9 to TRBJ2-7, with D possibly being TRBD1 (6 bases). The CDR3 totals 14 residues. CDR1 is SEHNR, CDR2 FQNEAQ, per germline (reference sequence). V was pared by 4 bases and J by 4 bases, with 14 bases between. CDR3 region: CASSSGQHSYEQYF. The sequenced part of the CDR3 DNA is TGTGCCAGCAGCTCAGGACAGCACTCTTACGAG.